The present T cell receptor beta chain was sequenced within a study of shared clonotypes between healthy human individuals. To note about this clone: Antigen unknown.

Germline CDR1 SGHDN, CDR2 FVKESK. The CDR3 has 17 amino acids. V lost 3 bases, J lost 4 bases, and 12 bases stayed unmatched. General study results and limits: A handful of donors held about 4.5% of naive CD4 clonotypes in common.

CD8 cells classed as naive were CD45RO-negative and positively selected for CCR7, excluding terminally differentiated effector memory CD45RA+ cells. The authors split each subset's genomic DNA evenly across several immunoSEQ plates. Clones were sequenced by immunoSEQ multiplex PCR, and TCRdb holds only the in-frame ones, with some missing. Of over 2,000,000 clones in the sample, around 95% are singletons; the top ten hold about 1.6%. Material: naive CD8+ T cells from PBMCs. V is TRBV14 and J is TRBJ2-3; 8 nucleotides line up with TRBD2. The TCR comes from a man aged 18 to 29 in good health. Some clones in this sample may be carry-over from other donors' samples. CDR3 bases: TGTGCCAGCAGCCAGAGGCGGCTAGCGGGTATCGCAGATACGCAGTATTTT. Encoded protein: CASSQRRLAGIADTQYF. The whole variable domain, remainder taken from reference TRBV14 and TRBJ2-3, is EAGVTQFPSHSVIEKGQTVTLRCDPISGHDNLYWYRRVMGKEIKFLLHFVKESKQDESGMPNNRFLAERTGGTYSTLKVQPAELEDSGVYFCASSQRRLAGIADTQYFGPGTRLTVL.